These 30 T cell receptor beta chains were sequenced from one sample in a study of control samples from healthy donors and cancer patients. Assay: immunoSEQ multiplex PCR; the TCRdb copy retains only in-frame clones and omits some. Found here are some 120,000 clones, approximately 90% of them singletons; the top ten hold around 8.9%. The sequenced sample was blood. These receptors all stem from a man aged 18 to 29 in good health.

The CDR3 DNA reads TGCGCCAGCAGCCAAGAGATCGGCCAGGGTGGGGGTCCCCTCCACTTT. Encoded protein: CASSQEIGQGGGPLHF. The rearrangement links TRBV4-1 to TRBJ1-6; tentative D call: TRBD1 (5 bases). Germline CDR1 MGHRA, CDR2 YSYEKL. The CDR3 has 16 residues. V lost 0 bases and J lost 13, with 19 bases in between.

V gene TRBV5-1 combines with J gene TRBJ2-1; a possible D gene is TRBD2 (5 bases). The CDR3 is made up of 14 amino acids. Trimming left V 3 bases short and J 4 bases short, with 11 bases between. Germline V gene lookup returns CDR1 SGHRS and CDR2 YFSETQ. The CDR3 coding sequence is TGCGCCAGCAGCTCCGGGGATAGGTACAATGAGCAGTTCTTC. As protein: CASSSGDRYNEQFF.

This chain links TRBV11-2 with TRBJ2-7, with a weak D call TRBD1 (6 bases). The germline V gene encodes CDR1 SGHAT and CDR2 FQNNGV. V was shortened by 5 bases and J by 2 bases, with 22 bases between the two germline ends. The CDR3 covers 17 residues. CDR3 DNA sequence: TGTGCCAGCAGCCTCATTCCGGGACAAATGATTACCTACGAGCAGTACTTC. Translated: CASSLIPGQMITYEQYF.

The V and J genes are TRBV5-1 and TRBJ1-2; maybe TRBD1 (5 bases). Trimming pared 4 bases from V and 2 bases from J, leaving 12 bases between. The CDR3 totals 14 residues. Germline lookup yields CDR1 SGHRS and CDR2 YFSETQ. CDR3 residues: CASSLGDGNYGYTF. In DNA, the CDR3 is TGCGCCAGCAGCCTGGGGGACGGAAACTATGGCTACACCTTC.

The genes are TRBV7-3 and TRBJ2-3; D remains unclear. The CDR3 covers 14 residues. V was clipped by 3 bases and J by 6 bases, with 13 bases between them. The V gene's germline CDR1 is SGHTA and CDR2 FQGTGA. The CDR3 DNA sequence: TGTGCCAGCAGCTTTCATGGCCTGGGTGATACGCAGTATTTT. It translates to CASSFHGLGDTQYF.

This clone was seen a single time. V and J are TRBV18 and TRBJ2-1; D is perhaps TRBD2 (5 bases). Trimming left V 2 bases short and J 7 bases short, with 12 bases between. CDR1 and CDR2 (germline): KGHSH, LQKENI. This CDR3 region has 14 residues. The CDR3 reads CASSPASSGNEQFF. The CDR3 nucleotides are TGTGCCAGCTCACCAGCCAGTTCGGGAAATGAGCAGTTCTTC. The variable domain in full, with the rest retrieved from reference TRBV18 and TRBJ2-1, is NAGVMQNPRHLVRRRGQEARLRCSPMKGHSHVYWYRQLPEEGLKFMVYLQKENIIDESGMPKERFSAEFPKEGPSILRIQQVVRGDSAAYFCASSPASSGNEQFFGPGTRLTVL.

This clone has a single count. The chain has TRBV6-5 and TRBJ1-1; TRBD1 matches at 9 bases. Trimming removed 4 bases from V and 1 base from J; junction bases left unmatched: 4. CDR3 length: 15 amino acids. CDR1 and CDR2 (germline): MNHEY, SVGAGI. The CDR3 DNA follows: TGTGCCAGCAGTTGCCCGGACAGGGGGAACACTGAAGCTTTCTTT. This codes for CASSCPDRGNTEAFF.

The chain combines TRBV6-5 with TRBJ1-2; 10 nucleotides align to TRBD1. This CDR3 contains 13 residues. CDR1 and CDR2 (germline): MNHEY, SVGAGI. Trimming at V came to 4 bases and at J to 6 bases, leaving 2 bases not matched to a gene. This CDR3 is CASSSDRGHGYTF. CDR3 coding DNA: TGTGCCAGCAGTTCTGACAGGGGGCATGGCTACACCTTC.

The CDR3 nucleotides read TGTGCCATCACGGACAGATCGAACACCGGGGAGCTGTTTTTT. Its protein is CAITDRSNTGELFF. The chain employs TRBV10-3 and TRBJ2-2; D perhaps matches TRBD1 (6 bases). Trimming stripped 7 bases from V and 0 bases from J, with 9 bases between. Per germline, CDR1 ENHRY and CDR2 SYGVKD. The length of the CDR3 is 14 residues.

The chain links TRBV7-8 to TRBJ1-4; D is uncertain. Germline CDR1 reads SGHVS; CDR2 reads FQNEAQ. The CDR3 is 15 amino acids. Between the trimmed V and J ends, which lost 3 bases and 0 bases, there was a span of 8 bases. In DNA, the CDR3 is TGTGCCAGCAGCTTCGGCTCCGCAACTAATGAAAAACTGTTTTTT. This sequence encodes CASSFGSATNEKLFF. The whole variable domain, remainder taken from reference TRBV7-8 and TRBJ1-4, is GAGVSQSPRYKVAKRGQDVALRCDPISGHVSLFWYQQALGQGPEFLTYFQNEAQLDKSGLPSDRFFAERPEGSVSTLKIQRTQQEDSAVYLCASSFGSATNEKLFFGSGTQLSVL.

The genes are TRBV5-6 and TRBJ1-5, with D possibly being TRBD1 (5 bases). CDR1 SGHDT and CDR2 YYEEEE come from the germline V gene. The CDR3 covers 15 residues. Trimming left V 4 bases short and J 9 bases short, with 20 bases between. CDR3 in DNA: TGTGCCAGCAGCAAGGGCGGGACTCCCGCCCGGCCCCAGCATTTT. Translating gives CASSKGGTPARPQHF.

This clone was seen just once. The rearrangement uses TRBV27 and TRBJ2-5; 11 bases agree with TRBD2. The CDR3 is made up of 15 amino acids. Germline V CDR1 and CDR2: MNHEY, SMNVEV (reference sequence). Losses at the gene ends were 2 bases for V and 5 bases for J; bases not matched to a gene: 4. CDR3: CASSLSSGGDETQYF. DNA of the CDR3: TGTGCCAGCAGTTTAAGTAGCGGGGGGGATGAGACCCAGTACTTC.

The rearrangement uses TRBV9 and TRBJ1-1; D is unresolved. CDR3 length: 13 amino acids. Germline CDR1 reads SGDLS; CDR2 reads YYNGEE. Trimming removed 4 bases at V and 1 base at J, with 8 bases between. The CDR3 nucleotides read TGTGCCAGCAGCCTCCATCCGAACACTGAAGCTTTCTTT. This encodes CASSLHPNTEAFF.

In this sample, this clone turned up once. The genes are TRBV11-2 and TRBJ2-7, with 8 positions matching TRBD2. The trim removed 4 bases at V and 4 bases at J, leaving 6 bases unmatched. This CDR3 spans 14 amino acids. Germline V gene sequence: CDR1 SGHAT, CDR2 FQNNGV. The CDR3: CASSSSGGGYEQYF. CDR3 sequence (DNA): TGTGCCAGCAGCTCCTCCGGGGGGGGGTACGAGCAGTACTTC.

The V and J genes are TRBV10-1 and TRBJ1-5; D possibly corresponds to TRBD1 (5 bases). The CDR3 is made up of 15 amino acids. The V gene lost 2 bases and the J gene lost 2 bases, with 10 bases spanning the gap. The germline V gene has CDR1 WNHNN and CDR2 SYGVQD (reference sequence). This CDR3 reads CASSEGGIGNQPQHF. The CDR3 DNA sequence: TGCGCCAGCAGTGAGGGGGGGATCGGCAATCAGCCCCAGCATTTT.

The chain joins TRBV7-3 to TRBJ2-2; TRBD2 agrees at 7 bases. This CDR3 spans 16 amino acids. From germline, CDR1 is SGHTA and CDR2 FQGTGA. J was trimmed by 1 base and V by 1 base; bases with no gene match: 3. CDR3 nucleotide sequence: TGTGCCAGCAGCTTAATGGCTAGCGGGAACACCGGGGAGCTGTTTTTT. Encoded protein: CASSLMASGNTGELFF.

The rearrangement uses TRBV20-1 and TRBJ1-3, with D hard to call. Per germline, CDR1 DFQATT and CDR2 SNEGSKA (reference sequence). The CDR3 contains 13 residues. V lost 3 bases and J lost 11, with 17 bases in between. Here the CDR3 reads CSASVGPSSAIYF. CDR3 sequence (DNA): TGCAGTGCTAGTGTAGGGCCATCGTCCGCCATATATTTT.

The V gene is TRBV7-2, the J gene TRBJ2-5, with D perhaps assigned TRBD1 or TRBD2 (7 bases each). Germline-derived CDR1 and CDR2 are SGHTA and FQGNSA. This CDR3 region has 16 residues. Trimming removed 5 bases from V and 7 bases from J, with 23 bases in between. The CDR3 region is CASSPVPLAGGGTQYF. CDR3 nucleotides: TGTGCCAGCAGCCCAGTCCCCCTAGCAGGGGGGGGGACCCAGTACTTC.

The V gene is TRBV14, the J gene TRBJ2-5; D not certain. Trimming took 2 bases from V and 7 from J, leaving 5 bases between them. The CDR3 is 11 residues long. CDR1 and CDR2 from the germline V gene are SGHDN and FVKESK. The CDR3 protein is CASSQHRTQYF. CDR3 coding DNA: TGTGCCAGCAGCCAACACCGGACCCAGTACTTC.

The genes are TRBV2 and TRBJ1-2; D is ambiguous. The germline V and J ends were trimmed by 8 bases and 3 bases, with 13 bases remaining between them. The CDR3 consists of 13 residues. Looked up from germline, CDR1 is SNHLY and CDR2 is FYNNEI. CDR3 protein: CASFERVHYGYTF. As DNA, the CDR3 is TGTGCCAGCTTCGAAAGGGTTCACTATGGCTACACCTTC.

The gene calls are TRBV9 and TRBJ1-2; 7 bases match TRBD1. The length of the CDR3 is 12 residues. V lost 0 bases and J lost 8; bases outside the gene matches: 1. Germline V CDR1 and CDR2: SGDLS, YYNGEE. This CDR3 reads CASSVEGQGYTF. The CDR3 DNA sequence: TGTGCCAGCAGCGTAGAGGGACAGGGCTACACCTTC.

The chain carries TRBV15 and TRBJ1-5; no clear D. V was pared by 4 bases and J by 2 bases, with 12 bases between. Germline values: CDR1 LNHNV, CDR2 YYDKDF (reference sequence). The CDR3 extends over 15 amino acids. DNA for the CDR3: TGTGCCACCAGCATCGGGTTTGACGGCAATCAGCCCCAGCATTTT. This sequence encodes CATSIGFDGNQPQHF. Filled out from reference TRBV15 and TRBJ1-5, the complete variable domain reads DAMVIQNPRYQVTQFGKPVTLSCSQTLNHNVMYWYQQKSSQAPKLLFHYYDKDFNNEADTPDNFQSRRPNTSFCFLDIRSPGLGDTAMYLCATSIGFDGNQPQHFGDGTRLSIL.

The V gene is TRBV6-5, the J gene TRBJ1-1, with TRBD1 matching 11 bases. The CDR3 is 14 residues long. Germline trimming cut 8 bases from V and 4 bases from J; bases unmatched to any gene: 6. Germline values: CDR1 MNHEY, CDR2 SVGAGI. CDR3 amino acids: CASWDRGEVTEAFF. DNA for the CDR3: TGTGCCAGCTGGGACAGGGGGGAGGTCACTGAAGCTTTCTTT.

This chain joins TRBV5-1 and TRBJ2-7; TRBD1 matches 8 bases. CDR3 length: 13 residues. From germline, CDR1 is SGHRS and CDR2 YFSETQ. Trimming cost V 7 bases and J 3 bases; bases outside gene matches: 6. DNA of the CDR3: TGCGCCAGCTCGACAGGGGACTTCTACGAGCAGTACTTC. This codes for CASSTGDFYEQYF.

This chain uses TRBV3-1 (or the pseudogene TRBV3-2) with TRBJ1-2, with D unresolved. CDR1 is LGHDT, CDR2 YNNKEL, per germline (reference sequence). Trimming stripped 0 bases from V and 0 bases from J, with 14 bases between. CDR3 length: 17 residues. In nucleotides, the CDR3 is TGTGCCAGCAGCCAAGAAGGTCGGGCAAGAACTAACTATGGCTACACCTTC. Translation: CASSQEGRARTNYGYTF.

This rearrangement joins TRBV11-2 to TRBJ1-2; 8 nucleotides align to TRBD1. The V gene end was trimmed by 2 bases and the J gene end by 5 bases; junction bases not matched to a gene: 13. This CDR3 contains 17 residues. Germline loops: CDR1 SGHAT, CDR2 FQNNGV. CDR3 loop: CASSLQDRVSPAYGYTF. The CDR3 bases are TGTGCCAGCAGCTTACAGGACAGGGTCTCCCCCGCATATGGCTACACCTTC.

As to this clone: At the DNA level, this CDR3 is encoded by other sequences in the same sample as well. The V and J genes are TRBV29-1 and TRBJ1-4; D is unclear. The CDR3 is 11 amino acids. Trimming stripped 3 bases from V and 5 bases from J, with 4 bases between. CDR1 is SQVTM and CDR2 is ANQGSEA in the germline V gene. Here the CDR3 reads CSVDVNEKLFF. The DNA of the CDR3 is TGCAGCGTTGATGTAAATGAAAAACTGTTTTTT.

The gene calls are TRBV6-5 and TRBJ2-1, with 7 bases matching TRBD2. Unmatched junction bases numbered 12, after V lost 6 bases and J lost 7 bases. CDR1 and CDR2 from the germline V gene are MNHEY and SVGAGI. The CDR3 is 15 residues long. CDR3 protein: CASSPGLEAVNEQFF. CDR3 nucleotide sequence: TGTGCCAGCAGCCCCGGACTAGAGGCGGTAAATGAGCAGTTCTTC.

The chain links TRBV11-2 to TRBJ2-5, with 7 bases matching TRBD2. The CDR3 has 15 amino acids. Germline values: CDR1 SGHAT, CDR2 FQNNGV. Trimming cost V 1 base and J 1 base; bases outside gene matches: 3. This CDR3 reads CASSLAGGSQETQYF. DNA for the CDR3: TGTGCCAGCAGCTTAGCGGGGGGTTCCCAAGAGACCCAGTACTTC.

The chain combines TRBV19 with TRBJ2-3; possibly TRBD2 for D (6 bases). Germline values: CDR1 LNHDA, CDR2 SQIVND (reference sequence). The CDR3 runs 14 residues. The ends were cut back, 3 bases at V and 4 bases at J, with 11 bases in the middle. CDR3: CASSIRRGPDTQYF. In nucleotides, the CDR3 is TGTGCCAGTAGTATCAGGCGGGGCCCAGATACGCAGTATTTT.